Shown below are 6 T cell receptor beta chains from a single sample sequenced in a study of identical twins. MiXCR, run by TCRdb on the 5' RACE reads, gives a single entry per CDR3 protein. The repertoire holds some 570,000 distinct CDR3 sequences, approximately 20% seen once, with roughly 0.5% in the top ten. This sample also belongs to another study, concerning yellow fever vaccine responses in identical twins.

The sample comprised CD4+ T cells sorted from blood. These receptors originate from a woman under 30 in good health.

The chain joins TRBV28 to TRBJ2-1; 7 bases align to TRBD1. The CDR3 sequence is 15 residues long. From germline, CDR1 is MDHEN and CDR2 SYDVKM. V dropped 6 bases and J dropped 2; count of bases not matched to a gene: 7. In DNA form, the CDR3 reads TGTGCCAGCAGGCCCCAGGGGGTAGCCTACAATGAGCAGTTCTTC. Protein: CASRPQGVAYNEQFF.

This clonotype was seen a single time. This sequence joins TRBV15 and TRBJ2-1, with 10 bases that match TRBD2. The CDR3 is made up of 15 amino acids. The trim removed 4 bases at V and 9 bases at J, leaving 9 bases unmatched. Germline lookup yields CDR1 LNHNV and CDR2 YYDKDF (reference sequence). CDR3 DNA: TGTGCCACCAGCAAGGCTAGCGGGGGCCACGGTGAGCAGTTCTTC. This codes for CATSKASGGHGEQFF.

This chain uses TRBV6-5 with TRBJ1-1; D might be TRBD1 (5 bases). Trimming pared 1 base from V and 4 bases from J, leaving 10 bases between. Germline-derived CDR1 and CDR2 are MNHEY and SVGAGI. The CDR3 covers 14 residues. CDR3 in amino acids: CASSYYDRGTEAFF. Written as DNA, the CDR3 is TGTGCCAGCAGTTACTACGACAGAGGCACTGAAGCTTTCTTT.

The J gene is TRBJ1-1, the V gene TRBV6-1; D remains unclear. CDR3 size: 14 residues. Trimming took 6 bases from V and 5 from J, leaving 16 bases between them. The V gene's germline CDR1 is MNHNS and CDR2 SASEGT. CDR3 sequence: CASRRTGLGTEAFF. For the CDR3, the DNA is TGTGCCAGCAGAAGGACGGGATTAGGAACTGAAGCTTTCTTT.

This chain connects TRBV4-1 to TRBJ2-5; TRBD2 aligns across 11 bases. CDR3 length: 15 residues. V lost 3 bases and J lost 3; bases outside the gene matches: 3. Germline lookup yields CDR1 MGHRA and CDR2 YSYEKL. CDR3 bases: TGCGCCAGCAGCCACCCGGGACTAGCGGAAGAGACCCAGTACTTC. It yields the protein CASSHPGLAEETQYF.

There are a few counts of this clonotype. The DNA of the CDR3 is TGCGCCAGCAGCCAAAGGATGGTGTTAGGTAACACTGAAGCTTTCTTT. Translation: CASSQRMVLGNTEAFF. The chain has TRBV4-1 and TRBJ1-1; no clear D. This CDR3 spans 16 amino acids. Germline V gene sequence: CDR1 MGHRA, CDR2 YSYEKL. The V gene lost 2 bases and the J gene lost 2 bases, with 15 bases spanning the gap.